Listed below are T cell receptor beta chains from one sample, sequenced in a study of OX40 agonist ivuxolimab in advanced cancers. Method: immunoSEQ multiplex PCR; TCRdb's copy keeps in-frame clones and lacks some. Among tens of thousands of clones listed, 84% were seen once. Sequences were derived from CD4+ or CD8+ T cells sorted from blood, sampled in a trial of the OX40 agonist ivuxolimab. These receptors were collected from an adult with an advanced solid tumor such as melanoma, head and neck, liver or kidney cancer. CDR3s leave out the opening cysteine and the closing phenylalanine or tryptophan.

cdr3_length: 12; j_call: TRBJ1-1; v_call: TRBV7-9; cdr3_aa: ASSLGRGPTEAF
cdr3_length: 11; j_call: TRBJ1-1; v_call: TRBV7-9; cdr3_aa: ASSLEVNTEAF
cdr3_length: 14; j_call: TRBJ1-3; v_call: TRBV13; cdr3_aa: ASSLTPLYSGNTIY
cdr3_length: 13; j_call: TRBJ2-1; v_call: TRBV2; cdr3_aa: ASSGQVRSYNEQF
cdr3_length: 12; j_call: TRBJ2-3; v_call: TRBV10-3; cdr3_aa: AISDQGSTDTQY
cdr3_length: 12; j_call: TRBJ2-5; v_call: TRBV6-1; cdr3_aa: ASVRRRGQETQY
cdr3_length: 14; j_call: TRBJ2-7; v_call: TRBV29-1; cdr3_aa: SVEDFRDSTSYEQY
cdr3_length: 10; j_call: TRBJ2-7; v_call: TRBV28; cdr3_aa: ASSERLAGQY
cdr3_length: 12; j_call: TRBJ2-5; v_call: TRBV5-8; cdr3_aa: ASSSTSGRETQY
cdr3_length: 13; j_call: TRBJ2-5; v_call: TRBV6-5; cdr3_aa: ASSPGLAVAGTQY
cdr3_length: 10; j_call: TRBJ1-1; v_call: TRBV7-9; cdr3_aa: ASMGRGNEAF
cdr3_length: 9; j_call: TRBJ1-1; v_call: TRBV20-1; cdr3_aa: SARQGAEAF
cdr3_length: 11; j_call: TRBJ1-3; v_call: TRBV9; cdr3_aa: AGSETGFNTIY
cdr3_length: 19; j_call: TRBJ2-5; v_call: TRBV18; cdr3_aa: ASSPSLLAGGHILYQETQY
cdr3_length: 10; j_call: TRBJ2-7; v_call: TRBV7-9; cdr3_aa: ASSGRSYEQY
cdr3_length: 13; j_call: TRBJ2-2; v_call: TRBV5-1; cdr3_aa: ASSLVAGVTGELF
cdr3_length: 13; j_call: TRBJ2-3; v_call: TRBV7-3; cdr3_aa: ASSLAAGPTDTQY
cdr3_length: 15; j_call: TRBJ2-3; v_call: TRBV4-2; cdr3_aa: ASSPRWGTDGTDTQY
cdr3_length: 13; j_call: TRBJ2-7; v_call: TRBV7-6; cdr3_aa: ASSGGRGGFYEQY
cdr3_length: 12; j_call: TRBJ1-2; v_call: TRBV30; cdr3_aa: AWRARASPRGYT